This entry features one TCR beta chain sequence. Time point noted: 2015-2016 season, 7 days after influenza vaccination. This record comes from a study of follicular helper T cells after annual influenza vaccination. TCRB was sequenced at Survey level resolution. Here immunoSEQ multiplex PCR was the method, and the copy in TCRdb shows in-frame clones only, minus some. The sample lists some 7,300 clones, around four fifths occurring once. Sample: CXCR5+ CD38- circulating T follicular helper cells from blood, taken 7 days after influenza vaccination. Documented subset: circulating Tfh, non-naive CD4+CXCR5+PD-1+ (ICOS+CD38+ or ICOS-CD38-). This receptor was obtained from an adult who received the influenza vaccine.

As DNA, the CDR3 is TGTGCCAGCAGTTCCCGGGACAGGGGTATGGATACGCAGTATTTT. Residues: CASSSRDRGMDTQYF. The chain couples TRBV28 to TRBJ2-3, with TRBD1 identical over 10 bases. V lost 4 bases and J lost 6; bases outside the gene matches: 7. CDR3 length: 15 residues. CDR1 is MDHEN, CDR2 SYDVKM, per germline.